This T cell receptor (beta chain) was profiled in a study of beta chain features in type 1 diabetes. Overall study findings and caveats: TCRB CDR3s from Type 1 diabetes patients were moderately but significantly shorter in all four CD4+ subsets. VDJ junctions from type 1 diabetes patients carried fewer insertions and larger deletions. A definitive answer on HLA type influencing TCRB rearrangement was not reached here.

The isolated RNA, all of it, was reverse transcribed, so expressed TCRB transcripts were what got sequenced. Assay: immunoSEQ multiplex PCR; the TCRdb copy retains only in-frame clones and omits some. The sample includes 280,000 or so clones, approximately 16% of them seen just once. This clone was seen a few times. What it binds is unknown. The sequenced sample was naive CD4+ T cells from blood. This TCR was recovered from a young man with type 1 diabetes.

The CDR3 reads CATGQGTYEQYF. CDR3 nucleotide sequence: TGTGCCACCGGACAGGGAACCTACGAGCAGTACTTC. The chain carries TRBV19 and TRBJ2-7, with 8 bases matching TRBD1. There are 12 residues in the CDR3. CDR1 is LNHDA, CDR2 SQIVND, per germline (reference sequence). V was pared by 10 bases and J by 2 bases, with 4 bases of the junction left unmatched. Full variable domain (rest looked up from reference TRBV19 and TRBJ2-7): DGGITQSPKYLFRKEGQNVTLSCEQNLNHDAMYWYRQDPGQGLRLIYYSQIVNDFQKGDIAEGYSVSREKKESFPLTVTSAQKNPTAFYLCATGQGTYEQYFGPGTRLTVT.